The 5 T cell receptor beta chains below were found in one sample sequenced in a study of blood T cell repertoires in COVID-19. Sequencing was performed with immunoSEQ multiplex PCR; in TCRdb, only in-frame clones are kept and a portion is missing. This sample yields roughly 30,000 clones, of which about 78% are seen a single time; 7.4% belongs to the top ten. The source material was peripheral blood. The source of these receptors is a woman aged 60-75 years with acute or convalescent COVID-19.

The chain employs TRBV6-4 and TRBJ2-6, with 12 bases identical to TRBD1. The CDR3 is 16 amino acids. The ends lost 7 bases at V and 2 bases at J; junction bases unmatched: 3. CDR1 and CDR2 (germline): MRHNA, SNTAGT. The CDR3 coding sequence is TGTGCCAGCATGGGACAGGGGGCAGCTGGGGCCAACGTCCTGACTTTC. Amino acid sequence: CASMGQGAAGANVLTF.

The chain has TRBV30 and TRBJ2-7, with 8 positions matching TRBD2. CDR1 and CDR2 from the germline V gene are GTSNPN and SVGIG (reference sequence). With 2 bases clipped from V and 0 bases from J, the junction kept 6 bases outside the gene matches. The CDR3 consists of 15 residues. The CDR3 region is CAWSQSGGFSYEQYF. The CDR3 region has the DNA TGTGCCTGGAGTCAGAGCGGGGGCTTCTCCTACGAGCAGTACTTC.

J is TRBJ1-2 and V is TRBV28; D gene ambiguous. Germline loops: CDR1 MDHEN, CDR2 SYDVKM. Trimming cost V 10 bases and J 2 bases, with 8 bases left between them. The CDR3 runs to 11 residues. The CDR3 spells CAINGNYGYTF. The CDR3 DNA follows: TGTGCCATCAACGGGAACTATGGCTACACCTTC.

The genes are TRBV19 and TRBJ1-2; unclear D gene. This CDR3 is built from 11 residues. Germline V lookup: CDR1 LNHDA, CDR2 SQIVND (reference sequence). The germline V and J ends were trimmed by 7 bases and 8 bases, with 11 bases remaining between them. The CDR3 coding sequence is TGTGCCAGTATGGGAGTGCGGGGCTACACCTTC. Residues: CASMGVRGYTF.

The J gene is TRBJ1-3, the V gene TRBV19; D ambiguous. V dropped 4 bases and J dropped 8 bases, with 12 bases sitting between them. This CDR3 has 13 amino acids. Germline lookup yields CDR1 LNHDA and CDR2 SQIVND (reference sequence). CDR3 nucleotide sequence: TGTGCCAGTAGTACCACAGTCGGCGACACCATATATTTT. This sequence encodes CASSTTVGDTIYF.